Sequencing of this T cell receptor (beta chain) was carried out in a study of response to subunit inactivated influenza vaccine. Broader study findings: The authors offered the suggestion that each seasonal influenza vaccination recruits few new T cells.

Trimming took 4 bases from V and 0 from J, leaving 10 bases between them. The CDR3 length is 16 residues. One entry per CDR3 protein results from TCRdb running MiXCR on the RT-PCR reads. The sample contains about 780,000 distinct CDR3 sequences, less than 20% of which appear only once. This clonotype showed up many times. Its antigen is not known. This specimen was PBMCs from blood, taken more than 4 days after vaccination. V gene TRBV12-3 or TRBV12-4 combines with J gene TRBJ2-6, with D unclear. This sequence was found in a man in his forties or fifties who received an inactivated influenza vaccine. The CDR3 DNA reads TGTGCCAGCAGTTCCCATCTGGGCTCTGGGGCCAACGTCCTGACTTTC. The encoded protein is CASSSHLGSGANVLTF.